A single sample is the source of the 30 T cell receptor beta chains below, sequenced in a study of cytotoxic CD8 clonotypes in ibrutinib-treated CLL (dated by TCRdb to the early 2020s). The time point label here, explained by the study, means: around 25 months on ibrutinib. Receptors were amplified or captured by the immunoSEQ multiplex PCR assay. Held by TCRdb, this immuneACCESS table contains in-frame sequences only and omits some clones. Under half of the omission traces to an unresolved V gene where checked; the cause of the rest is unknown. The sample table lists roughly 160,000 clones, under 85% of them with a count of one. The ten most abundant clones make up 4.6% of the sample. The specimen comprised PBMCs, sampled after 24 months of ibrutinib treatment. These receptors were taken from a human donor with chronic lymphocytic leukemia.

The chain carries TRBV5-1 and TRBJ2-1; 7 bases are a match to TRBD1. CDR3 size: 14 residues. The germline CDR1 and CDR2 sequences are SGHRS and YFSETQ. V lost 0 bases to trimming and J lost 7 bases; unmatched junction nucleotides: 4. In DNA, the CDR3 is TGCGCCAGCAGCTTGGCAAAGGGGGCGAATGAGCAGTTCTTC. This translates into CASSLAKGANEQFF.

The CDR3 spells CAWRAGGANEKLFF. The CDR3 region has the DNA TGTGCCTGGCGGGCAGGTGGGGCAAATGAAAAACTGTTTTTT. The rearrangement uses TRBV30 and TRBJ1-4, with a possible D match to TRBD1 (5 bases). Germline V gene sequence: CDR1 GTSNPN, CDR2 SVGIG (reference sequence). V lost 5 bases and J 5 bases, leaving 15 bases between the germline ends. This CDR3 is built from 14 residues.

V is TRBV6-4 and J is TRBJ2-1, with no clear D. This CDR3 has 14 residues. Per the germline V gene, CDR1 is MRHNA and CDR2 is SNTAGT. Trimming took off 2 bases at V and 3 bases at J, with 8 bases between the two ends. The CDR3 bases are TGTGCCAGCAGTGACAACTTCTTCTACAATGAGCAGTTCTTC. Translated: CASSDNFFYNEQFF.

This chain joins TRBV20-1 and TRBJ1-2; possible D gene TRBD1, 6 bases. The CDR3 has 11 residues. Germline-derived CDR1 and CDR2 are DFQATT and SNEGSKA (reference sequence). V gave up 5 bases and J gave up 7 bases, with 11 bases separating them. CDR3 coding DNA: TGCAGTGCTGTAGTAGGGGGTGGCTACACCTTC. Translation gives CSAVVGGGYTF.

The J gene is TRBJ2-3, the V gene TRBV4-2, with 11 nucleotides matching TRBD2. CDR1 LGHNA and CDR2 YNFKEQ come from the germline V gene. This CDR3 comprises 18 residues. Trimming removed 3 bases from V and 5 bases from J; junction bases left unmatched: 13. The CDR3 loop is CASSQQILTSGAGDTQYF. The CDR3 DNA follows: TGTGCCAGCAGCCAGCAGATACTGACTAGCGGGGCCGGAGATACGCAGTATTTT.

This clone has more than one count but fewer than ten. The chain links TRBV27 to TRBJ1-5; 7 bases fit TRBD1. The CDR3 is made up of 14 amino acids. CDR1 and CDR2 from the germline V gene are MNHEY and SMNVEV (reference sequence). V trimming: 5 bases; J trimming: 3 bases; junction bases outside the gene matches: 4. CDR3 bases: TGTGCCAGCAGTCCTGGACAGGTCAATCAGCCCCAGCATTTT. Amino acids: CASSPGQVNQPQHF.

This rearrangement joins TRBV7-9 to TRBJ1-5, with 7 bases fitting TRBD1. Trimming at V came to 6 bases and at J to 1 base, leaving 3 bases not matched to a gene. Germline CDR1 and CDR2: SEHNR and FQNEAQ (reference sequence). CDR3 length equals 14 residues. CDR3 DNA: TGTGCCAGCAGGCCACAGGGGAGCAATCAGCCCCAGCATTTT. This sequence encodes CASRPQGSNQPQHF.

The chain combines TRBV7-3 with TRBJ2-7; D unresolved. V was clipped by 9 bases and J by 1 base, with 7 bases between them. The germline gives CDR1 SGHTA, CDR2 FQGTGA. CDR3 length equals 11 residues. CDR3 sequence reads: CARRDSYEQYF. CDR3 DNA sequence: TGTGCCAGAAGGGATTCCTACGAGCAGTACTTC.

The chain couples TRBV11-2 to TRBJ1-1; D remains unclear. Per germline, CDR1 SGHAT and CDR2 FQNNGV. This CDR3 comprises 15 residues. Trimming took 5 bases from V and 5 from J, leaving 18 bases between them. The CDR3 coding sequence is TGTGCCAGCAGCGCCCATGGCTCCCCGGGGACTGAAGCTTTCTTT. Its protein is CASSAHGSPGTEAFF.

The gene calls are TRBV25-1 and TRBJ2-7; TRBD2 matches 7 bases. Germline values: CDR1 MGHDK, CDR2 SYGVNS. With 4 bases clipped from V and 6 bases from J, the junction kept 9 bases outside the gene matches. The CDR3 spans 14 residues. The CDR3 nucleotides read TGTGCCAGCAGTGCGGAGCGGGACTTCGGCGAGCAGTACTTC. Translating it yields CASSAERDFGEQYF.

This rearrangement joins TRBV27 to TRBJ2-7, with a weak D call TRBD2 (6 bases). There are 14 residues in the CDR3. The germline gives CDR1 MNHEY, CDR2 SMNVEV (reference sequence). V was shortened by 6 bases and J by 3 bases, with 15 bases between the two germline ends. CDR3 sequence reads: CASRLAAGHYEQYF. DNA of the CDR3: TGTGCCAGCAGATTAGCGGCGGGCCACTACGAGCAGTACTTC.

The chain couples TRBV6-5 to TRBJ1-5, with unresolved D. This CDR3 is 14 amino acids long. Germline-derived CDR1 and CDR2 are MNHEY and SVGAGI. V was clipped by 2 bases and J by 3 bases, with 8 bases between them. In DNA, the CDR3 is TGTGCCAGCAGTTACGCGGGGAACAATCAGCCCCAGCATTTT. Translated, it gives CASSYAGNNQPQHF.

The rearrangement uses TRBV9 and TRBJ2-3; no firm D call. The V end lost 4 bases, the J end lost 4 bases, and 1 base lay between the germline ends. The CDR3 length is 10 residues. CDR1 and CDR2 from the germline V gene are SGDLS and YYNGEE. The DNA for the CDR3 is TGTGCCAGCAGCCCAGATACGCAGTATTTT. This translates into CASSPDTQYF.

This clone was seen only once. V and J are TRBV19 and TRBJ2-3; a weak D match, TRBD1 (7 bases). The V gene's germline CDR1 is LNHDA and CDR2 SQIVND (reference sequence). This CDR3 is 14 amino acids long. Trimming pared 4 bases from V and 3 bases from J, leaving 11 bases between. CDR3 in amino acids: CASSKTGRTDTQYF. The CDR3, as DNA: TGTGCCAGTAGTAAGACAGGGAGGACAGATACGCAGTATTTT.

The chain uses TRBV7-3 and TRBJ1-5; 8 bases agree with TRBD1. The germline V gene has CDR1 SGHTA and CDR2 FQGTGA. V shed 8 bases, J shed 6 bases, and the junction held 6 bases outside the gene matches. This CDR3 is 13 amino acids long. CDR3 residues: CASYRGRGQPQHF. DNA for the CDR3: TGTGCCAGCTACAGGGGGAGGGGTCAGCCCCAGCATTTT.

The V gene is TRBV4-2, the J gene TRBJ1-6; TRBD1 matches at 8 bases. Germline lookup yields CDR1 LGHNA and CDR2 YNFKEQ. The CDR3 is made up of 13 amino acids. V dropped 7 bases and J dropped 7; count of bases not matched to a gene: 3. In DNA, the CDR3 is TGTGCCAGCACCCGGGACAGGAATTCACCCCTCCACTTT. Translated: CASTRDRNSPLHF.

This clone was observed a single time. The rearrangement joins TRBV27 to TRBJ1-1; 7 positions match TRBD1. The CDR3 has 14 amino acids. The J segment lost 4 bases and the V segment lost 6 bases, leaving 8 bases of the junction unmatched. In germline, CDR1 is MNHEY, CDR2 SMNVEV (reference sequence). The CDR3 reads CASRPRGGFTEAFF. CDR3 nucleotides: TGTGCCAGCAGGCCGCGAGGGGGCTTCACTGAAGCTTTCTTT.

CDR3 sequence (DNA): TGTGCCAGCAGCGAGACTAGCGGGGGCAAAAACATTCAGTACTTC. This gives the protein CASSETSGGKNIQYF. The V call is TRBV6-1, the J call TRBJ2-4; 12 bases align to TRBD2. With V trimmed by 6 bases and J by 3 bases, 3 bases remained unmatched. There are 15 residues in the CDR3. The germline gives CDR1 MNHNS, CDR2 SASEGT.

The table lists this clone with many counts. V and J are TRBV4-1 and TRBJ2-7, with 10 bases matching TRBD2. From germline, CDR1 is MGHRA and CDR2 YSYEKL. The J segment lost 5 bases and the V segment lost 0 bases, leaving 7 bases of the junction unmatched. This CDR3 is 16 amino acids long. CDR3 DNA sequence: TGCGCCAGCAGCCAAGATCCGGGGACTAGCGTCCACGAGCAGTACTTC. It is translated as CASSQDPGTSVHEQYF.

J is TRBJ2-1 and V is TRBV9, with 10 nucleotides matching TRBD2. Germline V lookup: CDR1 SGDLS, CDR2 YYNGEE. Unmatched junction bases numbered 6, after V lost 4 bases and J lost 5 bases. This CDR3 region has 15 residues. The CDR3 DNA is TGTGCCAGCAGCTGGACTAGCGGAAACCACAATGAGCAGTTCTTC. Translation: CASSWTSGNHNEQFF.

This rearrangement joins TRBV7-6 to TRBJ2-7; 8 bases fit TRBD2. Per germline, CDR1 SGHVS and CDR2 FNYEAQ. Germline trimming cut 0 bases from V and 8 bases from J; bases unmatched to any gene: 12. The CDR3 covers 16 residues. This CDR3 is CASSLALGASGLQQYF. In DNA, the CDR3 is TGTGCCAGCAGCTTAGCGCTAGGGGCTAGCGGGCTTCAGCAGTACTTC. Complete variable domain (other parts from reference TRBV7-6 and TRBJ2-7): GAGVSQSPRYKVTKRGQDVALRCDPISGHVSLYWYRQALGQGPEFLTYFNYEAQQDKSGLPNDRFSAERPEGSISTLTIQRTEQRDSAMYRCASSLALGASGLQQYFGPGTRLTVT.

This clone has a single count. The V gene is TRBV19, the J gene TRBJ1-1; D may be TRBD1 (6 bases). Per the germline V gene, CDR1 is LNHDA and CDR2 is SQIVND (reference sequence). V was clipped by 8 bases and J by 1 base, with 14 bases between them. The CDR3 runs 14 residues. The CDR3 region is CASSFKQGNTEAFF. CDR3 nucleotides: TGTGCCAGTTCATTCAAACAGGGGAACACTGAAGCTTTCTTT.

This clone was picked up one time. V gene TRBV30 combines with J gene TRBJ1-6, with 7 bases matching TRBD1. Germline CDR1 and CDR2: GTSNPN and SVGIG (reference sequence). Losses at the gene ends were 0 bases for V and 3 bases for J; bases not matched to a gene: 14. This CDR3 is built from 19 residues. The CDR3 loop is CAWSVRQGDGVGYNSPLHF. The CDR3 DNA sequence: TGTGCCTGGAGTGTACGGCAGGGGGACGGGGTAGGCTATAATTCACCCCTCCACTTT.

The V call is TRBV5-6, the J call TRBJ2-1; maybe TRBD2 (6 bases). Trimming stripped 5 bases from V and 1 base from J, with 16 bases between. The CDR3 spans 16 residues. Germline V gives CDR1 SGHDT, CDR2 YYEEEE. The CDR3 is CASRLLDRESYNEQFF. In DNA form, the CDR3 reads TGTGCCAGCAGGTTGCTGGACCGGGAGTCCTACAATGAGCAGTTCTTC. The variable domain in full, with the rest retrieved from reference TRBV5-6 and TRBJ2-1, is DAGVTQSPTHLIKTRGQQVTLRCSPKSGHDTVSWYQQALGQGPQFIFQYYEEEERQRGNFPDRFSGHQFPNYSSELNVNALLLGDSALYLCASRLLDRESYNEQFFGPGTRLTVL.

This clone has just a few counts. The chain employs TRBV18 and TRBJ1-5, with 12 positions matching TRBD1. J lost 1 base, V lost 4 bases, and 8 bases had no gene match. The CDR3 is 18 amino acids. Germline V CDR1 and CDR2: KGHSH, LQKENI. CDR3 sequence: CASSRTGTGGQSNQPQHF. The DNA of the CDR3 is TGTGCCAGCTCACGGACCGGGACAGGGGGCCAGAGCAATCAGCCCCAGCATTTT.

The chain recombines TRBV15 with TRBJ1-2, with D unresolved. With 0 bases removed from V and 4 bases from J, the gap between germline ends came to 12 bases. Germline loops: CDR1 LNHNV, CDR2 YYDKDF (reference sequence). This CDR3 region has 15 residues. The CDR3 loop is CATSRDSGRGYGYTF. CDR3 nucleotide sequence: TGTGCCACCAGCAGAGATTCAGGACGGGGCTATGGCTACACCTTC. The complete variable domain, with remaining parts taken from reference TRBV15 and TRBJ1-2, reads DAMVIQNPRYQVTQFGKPVTLSCSQTLNHNVMYWYQQKSSQAPKLLFHYYDKDFNNEADTPDNFQSRRPNTSFCFLDIRSPGLGDTAMYLCATSRDSGRGYGYTFGSGTRLTVV.

The chain carries TRBV27 and TRBJ2-2; 8 bases line up with TRBD2. Germline-derived CDR1 and CDR2 are MNHEY and SMNVEV (reference sequence). The length of the CDR3 is 14 residues. V shed 6 bases, J shed 7 bases, and the junction held 7 bases outside the gene matches. CDR3 residues: CASRVAGGGGELFF. The CDR3 coding sequence is TGTGCCAGCAGGGTTGCGGGGGGTGGCGGGGAGCTGTTTTTT.

This clone was seen a handful of times. The rearrangement joins TRBV7-2 to TRBJ2-7; D may be TRBD1 (6 bases). The CDR3 totals 16 residues. Germline V gene data show CDR1 as SGHTA and CDR2 as FQGNSA. Trimming shortened V by 5 bases and J by 0 bases, and 17 bases separated the two germline ends. CDR3 residues: CASSRGISGSSYEQYF. DNA of the CDR3: TGTGCCAGCAGCAGGGGGATCAGCGGAAGCTCCTACGAGCAGTACTTC. The full variable domain, its missing parts supplied by reference TRBV7-2 and TRBJ2-7, is GAGVSQSPSNKVTEKGKDVELRCDPISGHTALYWYRQSLGQGLEFLIYFQGNSAPDKSGLPSDRFSAERTGGSVSTLTIQRTQQEDSAVYLCASSRGISGSSYEQYFGPGTRLTVT.

This chain uses TRBV11-2 with TRBJ2-4; D is possibly TRBD1 (6 bases). The CDR3 totals 13 residues. V lost 4 bases and J lost 6, with 10 bases in between. CDR1 and CDR2 (germline): SGHAT, FQNNGV. CDR3 protein: CASSSRTVNIQYF. The CDR3, as DNA: TGTGCCAGCAGCTCACGGACAGTAAACATTCAGTACTTC. The full variable domain, with the rest looked up from reference TRBV11-2 and TRBJ2-4, is EAGVAQSPRYKIIEKRQSVAFWCNPISGHATLYWYQQILGQGPKLLIQFQNNGVVDDSQLPKDRFSAERLKGVDSTLKIQPAKLEDSAVYLCASSSRTVNIQYFGAGTRLSVL.

The rearrangement uses TRBV5-1 and TRBJ1-1; D is undetermined. CDR3 length: 12 residues. V dropped 2 bases and J dropped 6 bases, with 8 bases sitting between them. Germline V gene data show CDR1 as SGHRS and CDR2 as YFSETQ. CDR3 sequence: CASSLMGSEAFF. DNA for the CDR3: TGCGCCAGCAGCTTAATGGGGTCTGAAGCTTTCTTT.